The clone carrying this T cell receptor (beta chain) turned up a few times. Its cognate antigen is unknown. Trimming removed 4 bases at V and 2 bases at J, with 5 bases between. Germline assignment: CDR1 KGHDR and CDR2 SFDVKD. This CDR3 is 14 amino acids long. This sample is drawn from a study of CD8+CD57+ T cells in acquired aplastic anemia. Study in general: The average for DNA from sorted CD4+ and CD8+ cells was about 3.3 ug. Healthy donors gave 11 million or so reads on average for CD4+ cells. Whole-study results and caveats: Patients and controls turned out to have 25 to 30 CD8+ CDR3 sequences in common.

Genomic DNA served as template for TCR beta VDJ and CDR3 profiling. TCRdb re-called the reads with MiXCR, one entry per CDR3 protein. The sample has 400,000 to 500,000 distinct CDR3 sequences, just under 70% seen once. Sequencing was performed on sorted CD4+, CD8+, or CD8+CD57+ T cells (not recorded which) from PBMCs. The sequence came from a human donor in good health, serving as a control. V gene TRBV24-1 combines with J gene TRBJ2-6, with D hard to call. CDR3 region: CATSEKAGANVLTF. CDR3 nucleotides: TGTGCCACCAGTGAGAAGGCTGGGGCCAACGTCCTGACTTTC.